This TCR beta chain was sequenced for a study of cytomegalovirus exposure and HLA in healthy donors. Study-level points and caveats: A later analysis, which compared TCR beta chains of equal frequency, found the HLA-associated ones more clonally expanded. A highly shared variant cluster was judged a likely technical artifact. Later on, a genetic analysis was performed. It linked a missense variant in DCLRE1C with V- and J-gene trimming of TCR beta. Apparent HLA restriction characterized most CMV-associated TCR beta chains in a later analysis.

With respect to this clone: Its antigen is not identified.

Looked up from germline, CDR1 is SGHTA and CDR2 is FQGNSA. This CDR3 is 14 amino acids long. The V and J ends lost 2 bases and 8 bases respectively, with 12 bases between them. PCR involved 60 Vbeta and 13 Jbeta primers. Some clones are missing from TCRdb's copy, which holds only in-frame ones; the method was immunoSEQ multiplex PCR. Found here are fewer than 200,000 clones, about four fifths of them singletons; the top ten hold roughly 4.9%. The sample was PBMCs. The chain uses TRBV7-2 and TRBJ1-4; D uncertain. The clonotype comes from a woman younger than 35 in good health and CMV-seropositive. CDR3 loop: CASSLRTREEKLFF. In nucleotides, the CDR3 is TGTGCCAGCAGCTTAAGGACTCGGGAGGAAAAACTGTTTTTT.